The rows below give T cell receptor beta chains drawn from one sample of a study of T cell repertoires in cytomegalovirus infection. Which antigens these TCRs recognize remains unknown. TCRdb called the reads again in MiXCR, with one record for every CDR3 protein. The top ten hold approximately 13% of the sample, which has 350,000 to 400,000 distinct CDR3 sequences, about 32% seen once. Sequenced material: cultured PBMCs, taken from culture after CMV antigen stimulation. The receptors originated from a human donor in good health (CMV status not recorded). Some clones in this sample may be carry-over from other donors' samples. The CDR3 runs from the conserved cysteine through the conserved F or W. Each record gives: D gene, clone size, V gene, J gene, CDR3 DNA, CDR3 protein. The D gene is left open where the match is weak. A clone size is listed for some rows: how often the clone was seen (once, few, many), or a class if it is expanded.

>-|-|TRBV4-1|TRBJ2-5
TGCGCCAGCAGCCCGAGTGCCGGATCGGACAATCAAGAGACCCAGTACTTC
CASSPSAGSDNQETQYF
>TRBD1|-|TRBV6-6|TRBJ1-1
TGTGCCAGCAGATCAGGGGGAGGTGGTGAAGCTTTCTTT
CASRSGGGGEAFF
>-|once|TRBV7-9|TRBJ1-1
TGTGCCAGCAGCAGCACAGGGAGCACTGAAGCTTTCTTT
CASSSTGSTEAFF
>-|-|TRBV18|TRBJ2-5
TGTGCCAGCTCACTTAGGAGGAGCCACCAAGAGACCCAGTACTTC
CASSLRRSHQETQYF
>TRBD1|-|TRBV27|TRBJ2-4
TGTGCCAGCAGTTTGACAGGGATACTAGCCAAAAACATTCAGTACTTC
CASSLTGILAKNIQYF
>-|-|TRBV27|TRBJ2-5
TGTGCCAGCAGCCTAACTCCGGTCCTTCAAGAGACCCAGTACTTC
CASSLTPVLQETQYF
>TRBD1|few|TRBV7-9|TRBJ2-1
TGTGCCAGCAGCCCCAGACAGGGGCCTCCAGTAGTGCAGTTCTTC
CASSPRQGPPVVQFF
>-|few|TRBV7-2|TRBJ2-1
TGTGCCAGCAGCGCCCAGATTGAGCAGTTCTTC
CASSAQIEQFF
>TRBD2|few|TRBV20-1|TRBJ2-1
TGCAGTGCTAGAGTATTAGCGGGAGGGGGGGTCAATGAGCAGTTCTTC
CSARVLAGGGVNEQFF
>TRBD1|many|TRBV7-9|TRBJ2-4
TGTGCCAGCAGCCGGACAGGGGTCAAAAACATTCAGTACTTC
CASSRTGVKNIQYF
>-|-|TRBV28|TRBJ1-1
TGTGCCAGCAGTTTGTCCGGTATTGGCACTGAAGCTTTCTTT
CASSLSGIGTEAFF
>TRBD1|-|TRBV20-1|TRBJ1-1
TGCAGTGCTAGAGATCCCAGGGGGGACACTGAAGCTTTCTTT
CSARDPRGDTEAFF
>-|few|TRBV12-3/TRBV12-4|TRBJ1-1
TGTGCCAGCAGTGGGAAGGCGGGAGTGGGAACTGAAGCTTTCTTT
CASSGKAGVGTEAFF
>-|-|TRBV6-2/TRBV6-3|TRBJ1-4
TGTGCCAGCTCGGGAAATGAAAAACTGTTTTTT
CASSGNEKLFF
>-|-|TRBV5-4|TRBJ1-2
TGTGCCAGCAGCCTACGCTTGGTCGGCGCCTATGGCTACACCTTC
CASSLRLVGAYGYTF
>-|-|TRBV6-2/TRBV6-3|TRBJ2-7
TGTGCCAGCAGTTATGATGGGACGGGGGACTACGAGCAGTACTTC
CASSYDGTGDYEQYF
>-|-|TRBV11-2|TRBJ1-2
TGTGCCAGCAGCTTAAACGCCGCGGAGGGAGGCTACACCTTC
CASSLNAAEGGYTF
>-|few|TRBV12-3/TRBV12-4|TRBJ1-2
TGTGCCAGCAGCCCCCGATCGACAGGTTCCTATGGCTACACCTTC
CASSPRSTGSYGYTF
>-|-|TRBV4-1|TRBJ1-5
TGCGCCAGCAGCCAAGTTTCGGGTAGCAATCAGCCCCAGCATTTT
CASSQVSGSNQPQHF
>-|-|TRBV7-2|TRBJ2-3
TGTGCCAGCAGCCGGGGGAACGGAGATACGCAGTATTTT
CASSRGNGDTQYF
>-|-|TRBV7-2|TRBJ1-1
TGTGCCACCCCCCCAGAGAACACTGAAGCTTTCTTT
CATPPENTEAFF
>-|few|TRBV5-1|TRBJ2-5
TGCGCCAGCAGCAAAGCGGGTCTTGGAGAGACCCAGTACTTC
CASSKAGLGETQYF
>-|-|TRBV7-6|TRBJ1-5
TGTGCCAGCAGCTTATCGGGGTCTCAGCCCCAGCATTTT
CASSLSGSQPQHF
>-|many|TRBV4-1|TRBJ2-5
TGCGCCAGCAGCCAAGATCCTCCGGGGGTGCAAGAGACCCAGTACTTC
CASSQDPPGVQETQYF
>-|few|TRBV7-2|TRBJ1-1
TGTGCCAGCAGCGTTGGTGGGGGCCTTCGAGGGAACACTGAAGCTTTCTTT
CASSVGGGLRGNTEAFF
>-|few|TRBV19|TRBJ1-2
TGTGCCAGTAGTATAGAGGGCAGAGCCTATGGCTACACCTTC
CASSIEGRAYGYTF
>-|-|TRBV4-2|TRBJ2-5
TGTGCCAGCAGCCGCGAACGGCTGGCAGAGACCCAGTACTTC
CASSRERLAETQYF
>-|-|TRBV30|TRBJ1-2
TGTGCCTGGAAGATGGGACGGAACTATGGCTACACCTTC
CAWKMGRNYGYTF
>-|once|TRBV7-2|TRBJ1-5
TGTGCCAGCAGCTTAGAGGGGGGGAGGAATCAGCCCCAGCATTTT
CASSLEGGRNQPQHF